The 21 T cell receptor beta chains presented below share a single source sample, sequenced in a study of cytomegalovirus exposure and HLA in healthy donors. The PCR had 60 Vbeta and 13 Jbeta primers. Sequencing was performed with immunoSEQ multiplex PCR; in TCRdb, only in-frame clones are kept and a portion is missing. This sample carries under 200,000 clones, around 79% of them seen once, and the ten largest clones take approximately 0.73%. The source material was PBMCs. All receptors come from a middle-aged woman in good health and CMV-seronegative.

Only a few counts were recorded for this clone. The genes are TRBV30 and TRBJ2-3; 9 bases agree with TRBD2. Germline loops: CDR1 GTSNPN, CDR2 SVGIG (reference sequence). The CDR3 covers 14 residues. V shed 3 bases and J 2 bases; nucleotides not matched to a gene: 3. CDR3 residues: CAWRTSGFTDTQYF. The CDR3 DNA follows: TGTGCCTGGAGGACTAGCGGCTTCACAGATACGCAGTATTTT.

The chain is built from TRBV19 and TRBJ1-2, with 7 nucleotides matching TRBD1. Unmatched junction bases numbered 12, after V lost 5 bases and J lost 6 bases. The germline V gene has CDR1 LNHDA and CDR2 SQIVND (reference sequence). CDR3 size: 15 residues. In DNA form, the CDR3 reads TGTGCCAGTAGTTTATTCCGGGGACAGTCGGATGGCTACACCTTC. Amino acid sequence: CASSLFRGQSDGYTF.

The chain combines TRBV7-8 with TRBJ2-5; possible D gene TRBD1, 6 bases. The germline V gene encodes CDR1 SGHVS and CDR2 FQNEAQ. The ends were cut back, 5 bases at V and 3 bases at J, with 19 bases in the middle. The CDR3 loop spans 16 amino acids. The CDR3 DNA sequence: TGTGCCAGCAGCCAAATAAAGGCAGGGGAAAAAGAGACCCAGTACTTC. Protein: CASSQIKAGEKETQYF.

The CDR3, as DNA: TGTGCCAGCAGCCAAGATGCGCGGAGCTATGGCTACACCTTC. Encoded protein: CASSQDARSYGYTF. This chain uses TRBV14 with TRBJ1-2; D gene uncertain. Looked up from germline, CDR1 is SGHDN and CDR2 is FVKESK. Trimming took off 0 bases at V and 4 bases at J, with 9 bases between the two ends. CDR3 length equals 14 residues.

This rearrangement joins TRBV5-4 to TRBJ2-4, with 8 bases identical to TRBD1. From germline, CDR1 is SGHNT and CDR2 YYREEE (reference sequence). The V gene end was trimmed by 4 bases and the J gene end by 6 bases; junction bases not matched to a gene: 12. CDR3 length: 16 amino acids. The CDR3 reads CASSHLAGTGSNIQYF. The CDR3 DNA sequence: TGTGCCAGCAGCCACCTGGCCGGGACAGGATCAAACATTCAGTACTTC.

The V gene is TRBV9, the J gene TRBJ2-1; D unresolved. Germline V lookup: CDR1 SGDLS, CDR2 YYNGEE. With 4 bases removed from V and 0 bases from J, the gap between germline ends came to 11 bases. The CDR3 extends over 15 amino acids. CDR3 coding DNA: TGTGCCAGCAGCCCCGCGGTAGACTCCTACAATGAGCAGTTCTTC. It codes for CASSPAVDSYNEQFF.

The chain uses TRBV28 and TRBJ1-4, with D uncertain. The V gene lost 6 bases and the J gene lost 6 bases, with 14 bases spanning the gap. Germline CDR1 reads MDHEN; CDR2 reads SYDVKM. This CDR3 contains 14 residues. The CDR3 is CASSSGSEDEKLFF. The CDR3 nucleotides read TGTGCCAGCAGCTCCGGGAGTGAAGATGAAAAACTGTTTTTT. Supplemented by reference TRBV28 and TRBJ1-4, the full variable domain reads DVKVTQSSRYLVKRTGEKVFLECVQDMDHENMFWYRQDPGLGLRLIYFSYDVKMKEKGDIPEGYSVSREKKERFSLILESASTNQTSMYLCASSSGSEDEKLFFGSGTQLSVL.

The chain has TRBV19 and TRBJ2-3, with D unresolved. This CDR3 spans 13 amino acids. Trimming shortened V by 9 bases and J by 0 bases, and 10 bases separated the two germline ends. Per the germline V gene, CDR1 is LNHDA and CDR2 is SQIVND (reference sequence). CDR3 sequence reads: CASKRSSTDTQYF. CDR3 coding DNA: TGTGCCAGCAAGAGGTCTAGCACAGATACGCAGTATTTT. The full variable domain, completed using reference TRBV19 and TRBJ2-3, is DGGITQSPKYLFRKEGQNVTLSCEQNLNHDAMYWYRQDPGQGLRLIYYSQIVNDFQKGDIAEGYSVSREKKESFPLTVTSAQKNPTAFYLCASKRSSTDTQYFGPGTRLTVL.

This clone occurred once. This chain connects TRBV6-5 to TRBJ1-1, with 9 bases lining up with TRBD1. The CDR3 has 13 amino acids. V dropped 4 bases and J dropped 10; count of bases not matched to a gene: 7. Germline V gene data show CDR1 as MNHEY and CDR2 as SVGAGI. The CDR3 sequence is CASSFGQGRTAFF. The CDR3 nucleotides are TGTGCCAGCAGTTTTGGACAGGGGCGAACAGCTTTCTTT.

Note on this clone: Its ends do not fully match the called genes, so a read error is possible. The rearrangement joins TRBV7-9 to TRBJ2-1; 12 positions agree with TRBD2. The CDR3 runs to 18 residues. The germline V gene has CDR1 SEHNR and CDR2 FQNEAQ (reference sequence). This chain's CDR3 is CSSSLGLRTSGMYNEQFF. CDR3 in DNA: TGTTCCAGCAGCTTAGGTTTGCGGACTAGCGGGATGTACAATGAGCAGTTCTTC.

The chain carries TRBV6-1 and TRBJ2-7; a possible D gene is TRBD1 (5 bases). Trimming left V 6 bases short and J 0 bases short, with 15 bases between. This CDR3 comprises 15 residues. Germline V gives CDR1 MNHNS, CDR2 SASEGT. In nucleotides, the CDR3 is TGTGCCAGCAGGGACGACAGAACCTCCTCCTACGAGCAGTACTTC. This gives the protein CASRDDRTSSYEQYF.

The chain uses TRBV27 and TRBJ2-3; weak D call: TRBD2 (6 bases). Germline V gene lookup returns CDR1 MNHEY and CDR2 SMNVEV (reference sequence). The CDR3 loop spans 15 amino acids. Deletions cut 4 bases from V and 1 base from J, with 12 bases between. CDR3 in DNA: TGTGCCAGCAGTTCCCTGCGGGACGGCACAGATACGCAGTATTTT. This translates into CASSSLRDGTDTQYF.

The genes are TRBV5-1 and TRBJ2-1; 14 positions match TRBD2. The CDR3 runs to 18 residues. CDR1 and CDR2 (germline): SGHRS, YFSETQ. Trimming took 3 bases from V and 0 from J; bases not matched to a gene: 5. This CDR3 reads CASSWTSGRTSSYNEQFF. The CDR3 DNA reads TGCGCCAGCAGCTGGACTAGCGGGAGGACGAGCTCCTACAATGAGCAGTTCTTC.

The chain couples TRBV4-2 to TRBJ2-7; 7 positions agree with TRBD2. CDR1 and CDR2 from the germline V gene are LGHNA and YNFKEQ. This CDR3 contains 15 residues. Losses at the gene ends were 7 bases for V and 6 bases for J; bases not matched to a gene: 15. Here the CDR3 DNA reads TGTGCCAGCACCCATCTGGGAGGGAGGAGGGGCGAGCAGTACTTC. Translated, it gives CASTHLGGRRGEQYF.

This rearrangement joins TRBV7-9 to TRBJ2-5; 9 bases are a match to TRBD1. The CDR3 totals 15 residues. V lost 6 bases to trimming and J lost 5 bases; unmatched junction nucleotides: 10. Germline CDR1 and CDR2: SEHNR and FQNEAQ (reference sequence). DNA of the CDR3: TGTGCCAGCAGTACCGGGGGGACAGGGTGGGAGACCCAGTACTTC. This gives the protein CASSTGGTGWETQYF. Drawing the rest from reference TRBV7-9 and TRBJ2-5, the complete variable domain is DTGVSQNPRHKITKRGQNVTFRCDPISEHNRLYWYRQTLGQGPEFLTYFQNEAQLEKSRLLSDRFSAERPKGSFSTLEIQRTEQGDSAMYLCASSTGGTGWETQYFGPGTRLLVL.

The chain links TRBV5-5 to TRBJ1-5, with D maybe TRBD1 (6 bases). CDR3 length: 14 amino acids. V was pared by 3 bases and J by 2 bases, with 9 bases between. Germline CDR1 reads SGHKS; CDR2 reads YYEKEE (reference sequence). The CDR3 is CASSSNRGNQPQHF. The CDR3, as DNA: TGTGCCAGCAGCTCCAACAGGGGCAATCAGCCCCAGCATTTT.

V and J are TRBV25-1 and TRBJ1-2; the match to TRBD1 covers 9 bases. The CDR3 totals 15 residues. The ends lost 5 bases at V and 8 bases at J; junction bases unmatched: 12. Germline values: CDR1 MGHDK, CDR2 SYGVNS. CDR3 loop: CASSFAGTGTRGYTF. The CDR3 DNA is TGTGCCAGCAGTTTCGCCGGGACAGGGACTAGGGGCTACACCTTC.

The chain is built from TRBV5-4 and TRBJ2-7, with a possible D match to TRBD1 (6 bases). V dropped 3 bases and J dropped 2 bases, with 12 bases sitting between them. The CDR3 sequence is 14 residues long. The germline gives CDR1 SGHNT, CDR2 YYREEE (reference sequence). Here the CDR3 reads CASSSRGNAYEQYF. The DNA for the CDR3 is TGTGCCAGCAGCTCTAGGGGGAATGCCTACGAGCAGTACTTC. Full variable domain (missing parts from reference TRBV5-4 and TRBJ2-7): ETGVTQSPTHLIKTRGQQVTLRCSSQSGHNTVSWYQQALGQGPQFIFQYYREEENGRGNFPPRFSGLQFPNYSSELNVNALELDDSALYLCASSSRGNAYEQYFGPGTRLTVT.

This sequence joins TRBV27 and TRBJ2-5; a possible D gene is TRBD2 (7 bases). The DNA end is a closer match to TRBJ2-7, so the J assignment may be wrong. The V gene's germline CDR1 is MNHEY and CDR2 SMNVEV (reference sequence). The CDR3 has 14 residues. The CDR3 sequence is CASSASRGPYEQYF. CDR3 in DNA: TGTGCCAGCAGTGCCTCGCGGGGGCCCTACGAGCAGTACTTC.

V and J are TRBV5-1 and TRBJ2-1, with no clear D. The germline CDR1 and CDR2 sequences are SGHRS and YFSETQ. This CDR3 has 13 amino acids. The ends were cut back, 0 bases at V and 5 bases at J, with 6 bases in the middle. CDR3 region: CASSLAPNNEQFF. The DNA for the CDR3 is TGCGCCAGCAGCTTGGCCCCCAACAATGAGCAGTTCTTC.

Here the CDR3 DNA reads TGTGCCTGGAGTGCCACCAGTATCTCTGGAAACACCATATATTTT. Its protein is CAWSATSISGNTIYF. The J gene is TRBJ1-3, the V gene TRBV30, with unresolved D. The CDR3 length is 15 residues. Trimming removed 1 base from V and 0 bases from J, with 10 bases in between. Germline CDR1 is GTSNPN and CDR2 is SVGIG (reference sequence).